This T cell receptor (beta chain) was profiled in a study of cytomegalovirus exposure and HLA in healthy donors. Findings of the study overall: Later analysis suggested links between common viral pathogens and several top significant clusters. Per published reports, the classifier diagnosed cytomegalovirus status with high specificity and sensitivity.

Germline V gives CDR1 LNHDA, CDR2 SQIVND (reference sequence). CDR3 size: 17 residues. The trim removed 3 bases at V and 6 bases at J, leaving 11 bases unmatched. 60 Vbeta and 13 Jbeta primers were used in PCR. TCRdb's copy holds only in-frame clones and misses some; the assay was immunoSEQ multiplex PCR. The sample contains 150,000 to 200,000 clones, 77% of which appear only once. Turning to this clone: No antigen is known for it.

This sequence joins TRBV19 and TRBJ2-1, with 10 bases that match TRBD1. The material sequenced was PBMCs. The TCR comes from a woman aged 60-70 years in good health and CMV-seropositive. In nucleotides, the CDR3 is TGTGCCAGTAGTATGTTGGGTAGGACAGGGGGTCGCAATGAGCAGTTCTTC. Its protein product is CASSMLGRTGGRNEQFF.